The following is a T cell receptor beta chain sequence with its context. The data were taken from a study of blood T cell repertoires in COVID-19. Across the study: Sites in the United States, Italy and Spain provided acute and convalescent COVID-19 samples. T cells, B-cell-depleted T cells, or PBMCs supplied cDNA or gDNA.

Per the germline V gene, CDR1 is MNHNY and CDR2 is SVGAGI (reference sequence). V was shortened by 3 bases and J by 3 bases, with 9 bases between the two germline ends. CDR3 size: 14 residues. In the authors' methods: How many nucleated cells were present was estimated from reference gene primer amplification. Profiling relied on immunoSEQ multiplex PCR, and the TCRdb table lists in-frame clones only, not all of them. The V and J calls and clone size are taken from that table; D and trimming were inferred from the DNA. The data hold under 300,000 clones, with about 83% observed a single time. Material: peripheral blood. The source of this sequence is a woman aged 40 to 50 who had recovered from COVID-19. The rearrangement joins TRBV6-6 to TRBJ2-1; perhaps TRBD1 as D (6 bases). In nucleotides, the CDR3 is TGTGCCAGCAGTTATGAGGGGGACTACAATGAGCAGTTCTTC. Amino acid sequence: CASSYEGDYNEQFF.